This T cell receptor beta chain was observed in a study of sequential checkpoint blockade in melanoma. Across the whole study: Patients were randomized 1:1 to nivolumab-then-ipilimumab or ipilimumab-then-nivolumab first-line.

CDR1 is SGHNT and CDR2 is YYREEE in the germline V gene (reference sequence). The length of the CDR3 is 13 residues. Trimming stripped 0 bases from V and 7 bases from J, with 9 bases between. Stated treatment: randomized to nivolumab then ipilimumab (arm A) or the reverse (arm B). Patients had received no earlier DNA-damaging chemotherapy. Live CD3+CD8+ CD19− CD56− cells were sorted from PBMCs. Sequencing was performed with immunoSEQ multiplex PCR; in TCRdb, only in-frame clones are kept and a portion is missing. The sample includes roughly 11,000 clones, 60% to 80% of them seen just once. The genes are TRBV5-4 and TRBJ2-3; the D gene is possibly TRBD2 (5 bases). The sample here was CD8+ T cells sorted from blood (inferred from file names), taken from a patient given nivolumab and ipilimumab in sequence. This sequence was found in a human donor with melanoma. The CDR3 protein is CASSLGRTNTQYF. The CDR3, as DNA: TGTGCCAGCAGCTTGGGGAGGACGAATACGCAGTATTTT.